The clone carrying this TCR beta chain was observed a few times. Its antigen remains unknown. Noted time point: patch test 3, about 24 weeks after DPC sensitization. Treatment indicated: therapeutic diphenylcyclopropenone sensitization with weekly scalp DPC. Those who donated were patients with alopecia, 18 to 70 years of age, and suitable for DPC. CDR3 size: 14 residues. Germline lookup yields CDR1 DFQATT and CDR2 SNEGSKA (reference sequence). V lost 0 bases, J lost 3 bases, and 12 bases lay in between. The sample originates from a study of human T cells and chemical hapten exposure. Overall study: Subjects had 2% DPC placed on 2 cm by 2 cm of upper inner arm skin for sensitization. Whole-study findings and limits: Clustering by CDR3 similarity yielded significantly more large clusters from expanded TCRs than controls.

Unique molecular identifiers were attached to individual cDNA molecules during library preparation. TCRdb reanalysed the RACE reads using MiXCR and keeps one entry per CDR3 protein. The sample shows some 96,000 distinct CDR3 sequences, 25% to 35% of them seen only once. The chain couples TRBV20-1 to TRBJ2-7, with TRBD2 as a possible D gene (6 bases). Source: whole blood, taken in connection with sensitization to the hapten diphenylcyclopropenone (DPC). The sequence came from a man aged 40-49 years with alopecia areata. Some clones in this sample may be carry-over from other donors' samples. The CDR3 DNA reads TGCAGTGCTAGAGATAAGGGTAGCGGCTACGAGCAGTACTTC. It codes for CSARDKGSGYEQYF.